These 4 T cell receptor beta chains originate from one sample sequenced in a study of blood T cell repertoires in COVID-19. The table came from immunoSEQ multiplex PCR; TCRdb's copy has only in-frame clones and leaves some out. The sample carries around 41,000 clones, approximately 81% recorded once. The sample taken for sequencing was peripheral blood. The receptors here all came from a human donor in a cohort sampled during active COVID-19.

In DNA form, the CDR3 reads TGTGCCAGCAGCTTGGGCCGTGATGGCTACACCTTC. It codes for CASSLGRDGYTF. V usage is TRBV11-1 and J usage is TRBJ1-2, with no clear D. The V gene's germline CDR1 is SGHAT and CDR2 FQDESV (reference sequence). CDR3 length: 12 amino acids. The V and J ends lost 3 bases and 6 bases respectively, with 8 bases between them.

The rearrangement links TRBV25-1 to TRBJ1-3; D is undetermined. The V gene's germline CDR1 is MGHDK and CDR2 SYGVNS. V shed 10 bases and J shed 2 bases, with 9 bases lying between them. This CDR3 region has 12 residues. In nucleotides, the CDR3 is TGTGCCACCCACAGCCCTGGAAACACCATATATTTT. This sequence encodes CATHSPGNTIYF.

This chain links TRBV7-2 with TRBJ2-1; no definite D call. The germline CDR1 and CDR2 sequences are SGHTA and FQGNSA. Deletions cut 5 bases from V and 7 bases from J, with 15 bases between. The CDR3 contains 14 residues. The CDR3 spells CASSAGIRGNEQFF. In nucleotides, the CDR3 is TGTGCCAGCAGCGCAGGAATCCGTGGGAATGAGCAGTTCTTC.

The genes are TRBV5-4 and TRBJ2-5, with 7 nucleotides matching TRBD2. The CDR3 spans 15 residues. Per the germline V gene, CDR1 is SGHNT and CDR2 is YYREEE (reference sequence). The ends lost 4 bases at V and 5 bases at J; junction bases unmatched: 11. The CDR3 DNA sequence: TGTGCCAGCAGCGCCTCGGGACTATCCCCCGAGACCCAGTACTTC. Protein product: CASSASGLSPETQYF.